These T cell receptor beta chains were read from a single sample in a study of post-analysis software for immune sequencing data. TCRdb fed the PCR reads into MiXCR, producing one record per CDR3 protein. The table lists 450,000 to 650,000 distinct CDR3 sequences, about 44% of them singletons. Sequenced: blood. The origin of the receptors is a girl aged 10 to 17 with multiple sclerosis. Both conserved end residues are part of each CDR3. Each record gives: clone size, V gene, D gene, J gene, CDR3 protein, CDR3 DNA. D genes are given only for firm matches. A row's size may be missing; if present it is once, few, many or a size class.

clone_size: .; v_call: TRBV7-9; d_call: .; j_call: TRBJ2-1; cdr3_aa: CAQRGRQLLHNEQFF; cdr3_nt: TGTGCCCAAAGGGGGAGGCAGCTTTTGCACAATGAGCAGTTCTTC
clone_size: .; v_call: TRBV29-1; d_call: TRBD1; j_call: TRBJ2-1; cdr3_aa: CSAHRDRHNNEQFF; cdr3_nt: TGCAGCGCCCACAGGGACAGGCACAACAATGAGCAGTTCTTC
clone_size: .; v_call: TRBV10-3; d_call: TRBD1; j_call: TRBJ2-3; cdr3_aa: CATYLTQGAGTDTQYF; cdr3_nt: TGTGCCACTTATCTCACACAGGGGGCAGGCACAGATACGCAGTATTTT
clone_size: .; v_call: TRBV14; d_call: TRBD1; j_call: TRBJ1-2; cdr3_aa: CASSRQTGVHGYTF; cdr3_nt: TGTGCCAGCAGCCGACAAACAGGGGTTCATGGCTACACCTTC
clone_size: .; v_call: TRBV27; d_call: .; j_call: TRBJ2-1; cdr3_aa: CASSSGRDSYNEQFF; cdr3_nt: TGTGCCAGCAGTTCTGGCAGGGACTCCTACAATGAGCAGTTCTTC
clone_size: few; v_call: TRBV10-3; d_call: .; j_call: TRBJ1-5; cdr3_aa: CAIGGRGNQPQHF; cdr3_nt: TGTGCCATAGGGGGGAGGGGCAATCAGCCCCAGCATTTT
clone_size: .; v_call: TRBV28; d_call: .; j_call: TRBJ2-5; cdr3_aa: CASSFSPTTEETQYF; cdr3_nt: TGTGCCAGCAGTTTCTCCCCCACTACGGAAGAGACCCAGTACTTC
clone_size: .; v_call: TRBV6-6; d_call: TRBD2; j_call: TRBJ2-5; cdr3_aa: CASSFSGGSQETQYF; cdr3_nt: TGTGCCAGCAGTTTTAGCGGGGGGTCTCAAGAGACCCAGTACTTC
clone_size: .; v_call: TRBV12-3/TRBV12-4; d_call: TRBD2; j_call: TRBJ2-4; cdr3_aa: CASVNPTSGSANIQYF; cdr3_nt: TGTGCCAGCGTCAATCCGACTAGCGGGAGCGCAAACATTCAGTACTTC
clone_size: .; v_call: TRBV5-8; d_call: .; j_call: TRBJ1-2; cdr3_aa: CASSLGRRPNYGYTF; cdr3_nt: TGTGCCAGCAGCTTGGGACGGAGACCTAACTATGGCTACACCTTC
clone_size: .; v_call: TRBV29-1; d_call: .; j_call: TRBJ1-2; cdr3_aa: CSAGAGLNYGYTF; cdr3_nt: TGCAGCGCCGGGGCAGGACTAAACTATGGCTACACCTTC